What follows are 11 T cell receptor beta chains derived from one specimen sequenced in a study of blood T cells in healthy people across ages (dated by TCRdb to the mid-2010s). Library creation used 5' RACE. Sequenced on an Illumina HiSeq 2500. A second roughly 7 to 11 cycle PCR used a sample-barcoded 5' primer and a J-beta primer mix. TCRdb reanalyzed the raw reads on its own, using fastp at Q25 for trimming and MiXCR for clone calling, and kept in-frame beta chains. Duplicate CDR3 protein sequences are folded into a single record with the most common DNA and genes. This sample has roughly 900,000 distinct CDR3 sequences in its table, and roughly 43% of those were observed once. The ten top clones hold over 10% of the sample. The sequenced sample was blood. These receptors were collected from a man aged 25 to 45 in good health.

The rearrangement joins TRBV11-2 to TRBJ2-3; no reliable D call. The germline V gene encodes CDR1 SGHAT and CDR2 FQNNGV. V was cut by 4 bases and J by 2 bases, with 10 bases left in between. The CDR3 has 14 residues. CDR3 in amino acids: CASSSWLYTDTQYF. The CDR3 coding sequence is TGTGCCAGCAGCTCTTGGCTATACACAGATACGCAGTATTTT.

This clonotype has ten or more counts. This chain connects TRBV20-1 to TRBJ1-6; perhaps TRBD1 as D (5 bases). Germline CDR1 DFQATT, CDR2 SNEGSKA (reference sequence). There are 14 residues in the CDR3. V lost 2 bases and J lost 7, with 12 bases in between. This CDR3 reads CSARKQADNSPLHF. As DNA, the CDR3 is TGCAGTGCTAGAAAACAGGCCGACAATTCACCCCTCCACTTT.

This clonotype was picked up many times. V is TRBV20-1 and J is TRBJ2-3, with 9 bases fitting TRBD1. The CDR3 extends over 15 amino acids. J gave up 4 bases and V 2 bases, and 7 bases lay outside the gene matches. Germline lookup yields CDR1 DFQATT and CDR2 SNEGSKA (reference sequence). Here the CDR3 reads CSARRRDRASDTQYF. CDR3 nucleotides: TGCAGTGCTAGACGCCGGGACAGGGCGTCAGATACGCAGTATTTT.

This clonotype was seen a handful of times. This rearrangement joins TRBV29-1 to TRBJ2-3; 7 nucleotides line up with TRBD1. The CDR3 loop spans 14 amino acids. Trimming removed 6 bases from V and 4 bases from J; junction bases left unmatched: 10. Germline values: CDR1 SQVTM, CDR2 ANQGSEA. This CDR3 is CSVRGQVGADTQYF. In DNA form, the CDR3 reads TGCAGCGTCCGTGGACAGGTTGGGGCAGATACGCAGTATTTT.

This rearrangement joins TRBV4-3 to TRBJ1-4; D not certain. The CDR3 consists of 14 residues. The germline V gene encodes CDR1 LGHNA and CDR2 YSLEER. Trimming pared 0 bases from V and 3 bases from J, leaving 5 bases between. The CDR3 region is CASSQDFANEKLFF. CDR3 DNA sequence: TGCGCCAGCAGCCAAGATTTTGCTAATGAAAAACTGTTTTTT.

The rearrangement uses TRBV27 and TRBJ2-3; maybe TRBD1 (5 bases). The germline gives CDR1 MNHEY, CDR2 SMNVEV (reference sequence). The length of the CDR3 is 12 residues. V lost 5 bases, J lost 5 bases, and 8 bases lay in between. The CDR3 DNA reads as TGTGCCAGCAGTACCCAGGGAGATACGCAGTATTTT. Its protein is CASSTQGDTQYF.

CDR3 bases: TGTGCCAGCATTCAATCGAAGGGACAGGGGAGGAATGGCTACACCTTC. Its translation: CASIQSKGQGRNGYTF. The gene calls are TRBV6-4 and TRBJ1-2, with 10 bases aligning to TRBD1. V trimming: 7 bases; J trimming: 6 bases; junction bases outside the gene matches: 14. CDR1 MRHNA and CDR2 SNTAGT come from the germline V gene. This CDR3 contains 16 residues.

The chain's CDR3 is CASSFAAASTDTQYF. The CDR3 coding sequence is TGTGCCAGCAGCTTTGCCGCAGCGAGCACAGATACGCAGTATTTT. J is TRBJ2-3 and V is TRBV11-2; no clear D. Trimming took 3 bases from V and 0 from J, leaving 10 bases between them. The length of the CDR3 is 15 residues. CDR1 and CDR2 from the germline V gene are SGHAT and FQNNGV.

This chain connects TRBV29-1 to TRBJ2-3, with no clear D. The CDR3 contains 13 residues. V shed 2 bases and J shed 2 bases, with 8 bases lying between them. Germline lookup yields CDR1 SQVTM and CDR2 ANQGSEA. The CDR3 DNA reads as TGCAGCGTTGAAATGCCTATCACAGATACGCAGTATTTT. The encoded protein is CSVEMPITDTQYF.

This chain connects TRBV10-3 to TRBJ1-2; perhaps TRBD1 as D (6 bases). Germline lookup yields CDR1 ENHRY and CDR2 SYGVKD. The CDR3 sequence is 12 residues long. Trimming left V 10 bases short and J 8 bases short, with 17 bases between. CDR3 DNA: TGTGCCACGTCCGGGACAAAAAAGGGCTACACCTTC. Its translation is CATSGTKKGYTF.

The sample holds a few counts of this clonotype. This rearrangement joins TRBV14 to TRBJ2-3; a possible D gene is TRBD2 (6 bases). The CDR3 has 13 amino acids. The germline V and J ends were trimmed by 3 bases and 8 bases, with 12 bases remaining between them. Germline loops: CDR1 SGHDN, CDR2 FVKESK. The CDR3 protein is CASSQPTGSTQYF. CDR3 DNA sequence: TGTGCCAGCAGCCAGCCAACCGGGAGTACGCAGTATTTT.